A selection of T cell receptor beta chains follows, all from one sample in a study of T cells in Graves' hyperthyroidism and ophthalmopathy. TCRdb ran MiXCR on the multiplex PCR reads and lists one entry per CDR3 protein. The sample lists about 420,000 distinct CDR3 sequences, roughly 15% occurring once. Source material: blood. These receptor sequences come from a woman aged 18-35 years with Graves' hyperthyroidism. Both conserved end residues are part of each CDR3. D genes are given only for firm matches. Not every row has a clone size; where given, it reads once, few, many or a size class.

V: TRBV12-3/TRBV12-4
D: NA
J: TRBJ2-3
size: many
DNA: TGTGCCAGCAGACCCCACGCCGGGTCGGATACGCAGTATTTT
CDR3: CASRPHAGSDTQYF

V: TRBV5-8
D: TRBD1
J: TRBJ1-2
size: few
DNA: TGTGCCAGCAGCGGCCCCGGGACAGGGCCCTATGGCTACACCTTC
CDR3: CASSGPGTGPYGYTF

V: TRBV10-3
D: TRBD1
J: TRBJ1-1
size: once
DNA: TGTGCCGTCGTGGGACAGGGACAGCCGAACACTGAAGCTTTCTTT
CDR3: CAVVGQGQPNTEAFF

V: TRBV20-1
D: TRBD1
J: TRBJ1-5
size: NA
DNA: TGCAGTGCTAGTAGAGGGGGCCTAGATCAGCCCCAGCATTTT
CDR3: CSASRGGLDQPQHF

V: TRBV20-1
D: NA
J: TRBJ2-6
size: few
DNA: TGCAGTGCCAGATCTGGGGCCAACGTCCTGACTTTC
CDR3: CSARSGANVLTF

V: TRBV27
D: NA
J: TRBJ2-3
size: many
DNA: TGTGCCAGCAGTTTATGGGCTAGCGGCACAGATACGCAGTATTTT
CDR3: CASSLWASGTDTQYF

V: TRBV12-3/TRBV12-4
D: TRBD2
J: TRBJ2-1
size: NA
DNA: TGTGCCAGCAGTTTAGTTAGCGGGGCAGACAATGAGCAGTTCTTC
CDR3: CASSLVSGADNEQFF

V: TRBV20-1
D: TRBD1
J: TRBJ2-1
size: few
DNA: TGCAGTGCTAGGGATACAGGGGGCTATGAGCAGTTCTTC
CDR3: CSARDTGGYEQFF

V: TRBV20-1
D: NA
J: TRBJ2-1
size: many
DNA: TGCAGTGCTAGTTTCGTCGCGGATGAGCAGTTCTTC
CDR3: CSASFVADEQFF

V: TRBV2
D: NA
J: TRBJ1-1
size: many
DNA: TGTGCCAGCAGTGAAGGGTTCAGTGAAGCTTTCTTT
CDR3: CASSEGFSEAFF

V: TRBV2
D: TRBD2
J: TRBJ2-5
size: NA
DNA: TGTGCCAGCAGTGAAGGACTAGCGGGAGCTTTGGGAGAGACCCAGTACTTC
CDR3: CASSEGLAGALGETQYF

V: TRBV30
D: TRBD1
J: TRBJ2-7
size: many
DNA: TGTGCCTGGAGTCGGGACAGGACATACGAGCAGTACTTC
CDR3: CAWSRDRTYEQYF

V: TRBV6-2/TRBV6-3
D: NA
J: TRBJ2-1
size: few
DNA: TGTGCCAGTACAAGGAGGGCCGCGAGATACAATGAGCAGTTCTTC
CDR3: CASTRRAARYNEQFF

V: TRBV5-1
D: TRBD1
J: TRBJ1-1
size: many
DNA: TGCGCCAGCAGCTTGGACAGGGGGCCGGGTAGCACTGAAGCTTTCTTT
CDR3: CASSLDRGPGSTEAFF

V: TRBV12-3/TRBV12-4
D: TRBD1
J: TRBJ2-1
size: many
DNA: TGTGCCAGCAGTTTCGGACAGGGCAATGAGCAGTTCTTC
CDR3: CASSFGQGNEQFF

V: TRBV12-3/TRBV12-4
D: TRBD2
J: TRBJ2-1
size: many
DNA: TGTGCCAGCACCATAGCGGGGACCTACAATGAGCAGTTCTTC
CDR3: CASTIAGTYNEQFF

V: TRBV28
D: TRBD1
J: TRBJ1-6
size: many
DNA: TGTGCCAGCAGCTCGGCGACAGGGGTTACTTCACCCCTCCACTTT
CDR3: CASSSATGVTSPLHF

V: TRBV7-8
D: TRBD2
J: TRBJ2-3
size: many
DNA: TGTGCCAGCAGCTTAAGGTTAAGGGCGGGAGGGTCAGATACGCAGTATTTT
CDR3: CASSLRLRAGGSDTQYF

V: TRBV3-1
D: NA
J: TRBJ2-1
size: many
DNA: TGTGCCAGCAGCCCGGAGACTCCCTCTGAGCAGTTCTTC
CDR3: CASSPETPSEQFF

V: TRBV5-1
D: TRBD1
J: TRBJ2-2
size: many
DNA: TGCGCCAGCAGCTTGGGACAGGGAAGCACCGGGGAGCTGTTTTTT
CDR3: CASSLGQGSTGELFF

V: TRBV7-9
D: TRBD1
J: TRBJ1-2
size: NA
DNA: TGTGCCAGCAGCTTAAGTACGACAGGGGGATCGGGCGGCTACACCTTC
CDR3: CASSLSTTGGSGGYTF

V: TRBV12-3/TRBV12-4
D: NA
J: TRBJ1-1
size: many
DNA: TGTGCCAGCAGTTTTGAGGGTATGAACACTGAAGCTTTCTTT
CDR3: CASSFEGMNTEAFF

V: TRBV5-1
D: NA
J: TRBJ2-2
size: NA
DNA: TGCGCCAGCAGCTTGGTTATGAACACCGGGGAGCTGTTTTTT
CDR3: CASSLVMNTGELFF

V: TRBV19
D: TRBD1
J: TRBJ1-5
size: NA
DNA: TGTGCCAGTAGTCGACAGGGGGCTAGGGGGGGCAATCAGCCCCAGCATTTT
CDR3: CASSRQGARGGNQPQHF

V: TRBV28
D: NA
J: TRBJ2-5
size: many
DNA: TGTGCCAGCAGCCCCCTAGGGGTTGGAGGGGAAGAGACCCAGTACTTC
CDR3: CASSPLGVGGEETQYF

V: TRBV19
D: NA
J: TRBJ2-7
size: NA
DNA: TGTGCCAGTAGTGTTTACGGGACTCTTTACGAGCAGTACTTC
CDR3: CASSVYGTLYEQYF

V: TRBV19
D: NA
J: TRBJ2-2
size: NA
DNA: TGTGCCAGTACCCCCAATCCCGGGACCGGGGAGCTGTTTTTT
CDR3: CASTPNPGTGELFF

V: TRBV4-1
D: NA
J: TRBJ1-5
size: NA
DNA: TGCGCCAGCAGCCCTTCAGGGCTGAGCAATCAGCCCCAGCATTTT
CDR3: CASSPSGLSNQPQHF

V: TRBV9
D: NA
J: TRBJ2-7
size: NA
DNA: TGTGCCAGCAGCGTGGACTCGGTTGGGGCCACCTCTGGGGAGCAGTACTTC
CDR3: CASSVDSVGATSGEQYF

V: TRBV20-1
D: TRBD1
J: TRBJ2-2
size: NA
DNA: TGCAGTGCTAGAGATATAGGAAATGGACAGGGGACCGGGGAGCTGTTTTTT
CDR3: CSARDIGNGQGTGELFF

V: TRBV5-1
D: NA
J: TRBJ2-1
size: NA
DNA: TGCGCCAGCAGCTTGGTTACAGGGCGGGATGAGCAGTTCTTC
CDR3: CASSLVTGRDEQFF

V: TRBV5-1
D: TRBD2
J: TRBJ2-5
size: NA
DNA: TGCGCCAGCAGCCCCTTAGGGGCAGCGGGGAACCAAGAGACCCAGTACTTC
CDR3: CASSPLGAAGNQETQYF

V: TRBV20-1
D: TRBD2
J: TRBJ2-1
size: many
DNA: TGCAGTGCTGTAGGCGGGAGCGTTTACAATGAGCAGTTCTTC
CDR3: CSAVGGSVYNEQFF

V: TRBV19
D: NA
J: TRBJ2-1
size: many
DNA: TGTGCCAGTAGTATCGGACGGGGGAATGAGCAGTTCTTC
CDR3: CASSIGRGNEQFF

V: TRBV6-1
D: NA
J: TRBJ2-7
size: NA
DNA: TGTGCCAGCAGTCCTTCAGGACAGTCCTACGAGCAGTACTTC
CDR3: CASSPSGQSYEQYF

V: TRBV19
D: NA
J: TRBJ1-2
size: NA
DNA: TGTGCCAGTAGTATAGGGAGGGGCACCGACTATGGCTACACCTTC
CDR3: CASSIGRGTDYGYTF

V: TRBV29-1
D: NA
J: TRBJ2-7
size: many
DNA: TGCAGCGTTGAAGAGGTGGAACAGGCAGAGCAGTACTTC
CDR3: CSVEEVEQAEQYF

V: TRBV12-3/TRBV12-4
D: NA
J: TRBJ2-7
size: few
DNA: TGTGCCAGCACCGAAACCCCTTACGAGCAGTACTTC
CDR3: CASTETPYEQYF

V: TRBV6-1
D: NA
J: TRBJ1-6
size: NA
DNA: TGTGCCAGCAGTCGGTCGTCGCCCGAGGGGAGCTCCTATAATTCACCCCTCCACTTT
CDR3: CASSRSSPEGSSYNSPLHF

V: TRBV11-2
D: NA
J: TRBJ2-2
size: many
DNA: TGTGCCAGCAGCTTAGGGTCGGCAGGGACCACCGGGGAGCTGTTTTTT
CDR3: CASSLGSAGTTGELFF

V: TRBV6-5
D: NA
J: TRBJ1-6
size: many
DNA: TGTGCCAGCAGTTACTCGACTGGCTCGGGATCACCCCTCCACTTT
CDR3: CASSYSTGSGSPLHF

V: TRBV19
D: TRBD1
J: TRBJ2-3
size: few
DNA: TGTGCCAGTAGTATTAGTCCGGGACAGGGCACAGATACGCAGTATTTT
CDR3: CASSISPGQGTDTQYF

V: TRBV3-1
D: TRBD2
J: TRBJ2-4
size: NA
DNA: TGTGCCAGCAGCCCCCCGGAGCGGGAGAACATTCAGTACTTC
CDR3: CASSPPERENIQYF

V: TRBV9
D: NA
J: TRBJ2-7
size: NA
DNA: TGTGCCAGCAGCTTAGGACCCGGGGAGCAGTACTTC
CDR3: CASSLGPGEQYF

V: TRBV6-2/TRBV6-3
D: NA
J: TRBJ1-1
size: NA
DNA: TGTGCCCCGGGGAAGGGAAGGAACACTGAAGCTTTCTTT
CDR3: CAPGKGRNTEAFF

V: TRBV28
D: NA
J: TRBJ1-5
size: many
DNA: TGTGCCAGCAGTTTAACTGCAAACAATCAGCCCCAGCATTTT
CDR3: CASSLTANNQPQHF

V: TRBV4-1
D: NA
J: TRBJ2-7
size: NA
DNA: TGCGCCAGCAGCCAAGACAGGTACGAACCCTCCTACGAGCAGTACTTC
CDR3: CASSQDRYEPSYEQYF

V: TRBV7-9
D: NA
J: TRBJ1-4
size: few
DNA: TGTGCCAGCAGCTTAGCGGACGGAGATGCAACTAATGAAAAACTGTTTTTT
CDR3: CASSLADGDATNEKLFF

V: TRBV5-4
D: NA
J: TRBJ1-4
size: few
DNA: TGTGCCAGCAGCCTTGCGGCTACCGGTAATGAAAAACTGTTTTTT
CDR3: CASSLAATGNEKLFF

V: TRBV27
D: NA
J: TRBJ1-2
size: few
DNA: TGTGCCAGCAGTCGGTGGCCAGGGACGTATGGCTACACCTTC
CDR3: CASSRWPGTYGYTF

V: TRBV11-3
D: NA
J: TRBJ1-2
size: many
DNA: TGTGCCAGCAGCACCACAAGGCGTCTCGGCTACACCTTC
CDR3: CASSTTRRLGYTF

V: TRBV6-2/TRBV6-3
D: NA
J: TRBJ2-5
size: many
DNA: TGTGCCAGCAGCACCCGGACCCTTGAGACCCAGTACTTC
CDR3: CASSTRTLETQYF

V: TRBV28
D: NA
J: TRBJ2-7
size: many
DNA: TGTGCCAGCAGTTTTTCCCGACAGATCCAAATTCTCTACGAGCAGTACTTC
CDR3: CASSFSRQIQILYEQYF

V: TRBV4-2
D: TRBD2
J: TRBJ2-5
size: few
DNA: TGTGCCAGCAGCTTAGTAGGACTAGCGGGAGGGCAAGAGACCCAGTACTTC
CDR3: CASSLVGLAGGQETQYF